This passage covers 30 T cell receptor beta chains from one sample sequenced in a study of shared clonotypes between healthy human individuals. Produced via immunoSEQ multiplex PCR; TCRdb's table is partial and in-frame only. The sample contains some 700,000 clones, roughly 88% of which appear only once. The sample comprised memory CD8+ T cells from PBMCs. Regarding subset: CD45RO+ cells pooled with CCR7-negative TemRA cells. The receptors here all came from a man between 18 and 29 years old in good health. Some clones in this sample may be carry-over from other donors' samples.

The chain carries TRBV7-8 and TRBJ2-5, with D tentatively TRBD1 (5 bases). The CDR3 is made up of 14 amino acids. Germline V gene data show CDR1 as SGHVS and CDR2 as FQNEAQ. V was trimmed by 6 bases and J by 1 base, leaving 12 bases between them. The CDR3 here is CASRSDSTQETQYF. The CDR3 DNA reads TGTGCCAGCAGGTCCGACAGTACCCAAGAGACCCAGTACTTC.

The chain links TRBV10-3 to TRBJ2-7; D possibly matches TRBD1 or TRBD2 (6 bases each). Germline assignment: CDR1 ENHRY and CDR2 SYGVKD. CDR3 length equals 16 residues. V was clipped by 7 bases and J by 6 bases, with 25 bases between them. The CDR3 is CAINRFGRLKGGEQYF. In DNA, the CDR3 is TGTGCCATCAACCGGTTTGGGCGTCTTAAGGGGGGCGAGCAGTACTTC.

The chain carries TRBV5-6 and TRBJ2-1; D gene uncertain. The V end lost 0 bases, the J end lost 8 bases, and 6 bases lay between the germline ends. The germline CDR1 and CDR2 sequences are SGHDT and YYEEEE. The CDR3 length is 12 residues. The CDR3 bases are TGTGCCAGCAGCTTGGGGGGTTATGAGCAGTTCTTC. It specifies CASSLGGYEQFF. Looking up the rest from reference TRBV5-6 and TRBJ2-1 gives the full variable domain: DAGVTQSPTHLIKTRGQQVTLRCSPKSGHDTVSWYQQALGQGPQFIFQYYEEEERQRGNFPDRFSGHQFPNYSSELNVNALLLGDSALYLCASSLGGYEQFFGPGTRLTVL.

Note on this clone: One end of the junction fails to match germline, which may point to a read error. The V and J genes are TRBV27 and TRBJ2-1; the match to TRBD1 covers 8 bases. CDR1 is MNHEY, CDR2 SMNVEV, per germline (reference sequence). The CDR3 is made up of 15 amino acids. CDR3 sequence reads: CASTAGTGSYNEQFF. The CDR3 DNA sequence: TGTGCGAGCACCGCCGGGACAGGCTCCTACAATGAGCAGTTCTTC.

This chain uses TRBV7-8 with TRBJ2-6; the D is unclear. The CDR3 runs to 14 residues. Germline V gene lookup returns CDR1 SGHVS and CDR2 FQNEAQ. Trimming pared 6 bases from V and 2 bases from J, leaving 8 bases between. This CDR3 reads CASRRRTGANVLTF. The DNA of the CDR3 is TGTGCCAGCAGACGTCGGACTGGGGCCAACGTCCTGACTTTC.

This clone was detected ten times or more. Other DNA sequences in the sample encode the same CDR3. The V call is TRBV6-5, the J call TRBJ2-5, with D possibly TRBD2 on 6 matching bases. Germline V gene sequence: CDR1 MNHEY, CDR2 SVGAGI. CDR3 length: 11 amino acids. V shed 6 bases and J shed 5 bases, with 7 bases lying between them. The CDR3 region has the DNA TGTGCCAGCAGGGCGGGGGAGACCCAGTACTTC. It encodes CASRAGETQYF.

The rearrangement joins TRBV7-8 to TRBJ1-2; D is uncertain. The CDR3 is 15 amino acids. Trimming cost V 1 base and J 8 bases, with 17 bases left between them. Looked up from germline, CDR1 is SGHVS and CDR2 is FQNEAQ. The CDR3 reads CASSLGQPSTTGYTF. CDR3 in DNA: TGTGCCAGCAGCTTAGGGCAGCCGTCGACGACGGGCTACACCTTC.

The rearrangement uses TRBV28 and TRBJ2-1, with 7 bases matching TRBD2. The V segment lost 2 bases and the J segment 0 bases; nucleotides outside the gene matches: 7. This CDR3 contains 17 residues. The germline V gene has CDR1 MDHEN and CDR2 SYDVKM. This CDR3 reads CASSLGWERGSYNEQFF. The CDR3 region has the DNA TGTGCCAGCAGTTTAGGTTGGGAGCGGGGCTCCTACAATGAGCAGTTCTTC.

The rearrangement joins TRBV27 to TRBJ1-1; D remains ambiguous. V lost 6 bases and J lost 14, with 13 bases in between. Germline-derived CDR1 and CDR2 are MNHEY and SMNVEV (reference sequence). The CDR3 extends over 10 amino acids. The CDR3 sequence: CASSCIDRFF. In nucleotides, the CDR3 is TGTGCCAGCAGCTGCATAGACCGATTCTTT.

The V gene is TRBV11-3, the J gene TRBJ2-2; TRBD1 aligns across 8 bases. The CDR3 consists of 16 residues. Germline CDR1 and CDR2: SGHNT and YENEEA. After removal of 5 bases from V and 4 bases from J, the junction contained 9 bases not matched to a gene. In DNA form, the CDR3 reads TGTGCCAGCAGCGATGCACGACAGGGGATCACCGGGGAGCTGTTTTTT. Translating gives CASSDARQGITGELFF.

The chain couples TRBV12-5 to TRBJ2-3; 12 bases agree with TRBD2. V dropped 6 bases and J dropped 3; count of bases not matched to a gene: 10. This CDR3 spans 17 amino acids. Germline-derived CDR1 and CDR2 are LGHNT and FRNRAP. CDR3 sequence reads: CASGTTSGSVGTDTQYF. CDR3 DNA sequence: TGTGCTAGTGGGACGACTAGCGGGAGTGTTGGGACAGATACGCAGTATTTT.

As DNA, the CDR3 is TGTGCCAGCGCCCGGGACAGGGGTACAGATACGCAGTATTTT. Translated, it gives CASARDRGTDTQYF. The chain joins TRBV18 to TRBJ2-3, with 10 bases matching TRBD1. J lost 3 bases, V lost 8 bases, and 5 bases had no gene match. CDR3 length: 14 residues. The germline V gene has CDR1 KGHSH and CDR2 LQKENI. The whole variable domain, remainder taken from reference TRBV18 and TRBJ2-3, is NAGVMQNPRHLVRRRGQEARLRCSPMKGHSHVYWYRQLPEEGLKFMVYLQKENIIDESGMPKERFSAEFPKEGPSILRIQQVVRGDSAAYFCASARDRGTDTQYFGPGTRLTVL.

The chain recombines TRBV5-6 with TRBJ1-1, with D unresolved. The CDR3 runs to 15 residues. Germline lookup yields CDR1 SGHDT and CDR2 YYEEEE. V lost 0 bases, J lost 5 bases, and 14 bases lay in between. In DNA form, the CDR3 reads TGTGCCAGCAGCTTGGCATGGGGAGGCAGGACTGAAGCTTTCTTT. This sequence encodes CASSLAWGGRTEAFF.

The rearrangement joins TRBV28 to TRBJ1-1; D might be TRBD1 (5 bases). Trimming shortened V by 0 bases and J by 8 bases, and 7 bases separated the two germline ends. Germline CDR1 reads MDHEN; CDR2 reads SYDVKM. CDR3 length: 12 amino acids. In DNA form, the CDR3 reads TGTGCCAGCAGTTTATGGGGACGCGAAGCTTTCTTT. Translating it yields CASSLWGREAFF. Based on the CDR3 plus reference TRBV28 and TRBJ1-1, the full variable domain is DVKVTQSSRYLVKRTGEKVFLECVQDMDHENMFWYRQDPGLGLRLIYFSYDVKMKEKGDIPEGYSVSREKKERFSLILESASTNQTSMYLCASSLWGREAFFGQGTRLTVV.

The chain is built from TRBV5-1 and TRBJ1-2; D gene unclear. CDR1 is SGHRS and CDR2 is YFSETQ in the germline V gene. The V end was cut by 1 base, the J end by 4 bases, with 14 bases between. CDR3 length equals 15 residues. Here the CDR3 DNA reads TGCGCCAGCAGCTTGAACAGAATCCTCCTCTATGGCTACACCTTC. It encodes CASSLNRILLYGYTF.

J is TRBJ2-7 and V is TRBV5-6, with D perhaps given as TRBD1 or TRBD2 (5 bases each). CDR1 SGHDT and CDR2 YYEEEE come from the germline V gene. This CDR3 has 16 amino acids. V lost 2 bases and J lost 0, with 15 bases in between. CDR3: CASSFPGAGASYEQYF. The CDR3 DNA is TGTGCCAGCAGCTTTCCCGGGGCAGGCGCCTCCTACGAGCAGTACTTC.

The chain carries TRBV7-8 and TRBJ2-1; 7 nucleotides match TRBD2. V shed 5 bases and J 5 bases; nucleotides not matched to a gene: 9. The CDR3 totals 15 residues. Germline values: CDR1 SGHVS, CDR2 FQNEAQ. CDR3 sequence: CASSTGAGPNNEQFF. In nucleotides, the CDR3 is TGTGCCAGCAGCACCGGAGCGGGACCAAACAATGAGCAGTTCTTC.

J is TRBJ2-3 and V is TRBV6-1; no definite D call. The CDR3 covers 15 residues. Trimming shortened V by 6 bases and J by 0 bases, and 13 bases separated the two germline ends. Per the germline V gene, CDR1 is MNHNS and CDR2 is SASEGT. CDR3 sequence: CASRFTVTSTDTQYF. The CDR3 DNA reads TGTGCCAGCAGATTCACAGTAACTAGCACAGATACGCAGTATTTT.

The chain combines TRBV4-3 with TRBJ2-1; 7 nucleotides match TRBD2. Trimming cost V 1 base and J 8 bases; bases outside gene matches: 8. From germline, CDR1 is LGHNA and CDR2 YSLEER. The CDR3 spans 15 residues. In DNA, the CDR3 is TGCGCCAGCAGCCAAGCGGCGGGAGTAGTATATGAGCAGTTCTTC. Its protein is CASSQAAGVVYEQFF.

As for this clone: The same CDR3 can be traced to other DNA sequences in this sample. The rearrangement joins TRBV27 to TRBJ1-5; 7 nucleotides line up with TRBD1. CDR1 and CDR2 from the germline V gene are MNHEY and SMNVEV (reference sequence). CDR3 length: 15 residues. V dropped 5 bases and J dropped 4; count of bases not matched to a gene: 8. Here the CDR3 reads CASSPRGGGNQPQHF. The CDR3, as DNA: TGTGCCAGCAGTCCCCGAGGGGGCGGGAATCAGCCCCAGCATTTT.

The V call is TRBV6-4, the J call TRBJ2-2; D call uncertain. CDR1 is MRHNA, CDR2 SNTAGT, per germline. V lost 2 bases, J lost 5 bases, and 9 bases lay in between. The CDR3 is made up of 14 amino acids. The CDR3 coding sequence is TGTGCCAGCAGTGACGACCTACGAACCGGGGAGCTGTTTTTT. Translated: CASSDDLRTGELFF.

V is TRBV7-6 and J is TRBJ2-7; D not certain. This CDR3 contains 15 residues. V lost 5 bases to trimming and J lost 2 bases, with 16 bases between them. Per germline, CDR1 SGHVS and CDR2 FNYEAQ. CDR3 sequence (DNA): TGTGCCAGCAGCGCCGGAGAGGCGACAACCTACGAGCAGTACTTC. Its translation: CASSAGEATTYEQYF.

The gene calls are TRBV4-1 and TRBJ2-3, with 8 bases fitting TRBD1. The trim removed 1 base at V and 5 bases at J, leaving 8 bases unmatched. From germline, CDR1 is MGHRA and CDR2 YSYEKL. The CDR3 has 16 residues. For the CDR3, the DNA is TGCGCCAGCAGCCAAGTTCAGGGGGCGCATAAAGATACGCAGTATTTT. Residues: CASSQVQGAHKDTQYF.

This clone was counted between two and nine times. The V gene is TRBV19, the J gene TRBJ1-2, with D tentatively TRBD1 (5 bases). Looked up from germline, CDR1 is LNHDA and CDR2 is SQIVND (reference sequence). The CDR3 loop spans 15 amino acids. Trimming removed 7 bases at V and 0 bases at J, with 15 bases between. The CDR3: CASNGRVGANYGYTF. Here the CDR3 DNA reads TGTGCCAGTAACGGCAGGGTGGGAGCTAACTATGGCTACACCTTC.

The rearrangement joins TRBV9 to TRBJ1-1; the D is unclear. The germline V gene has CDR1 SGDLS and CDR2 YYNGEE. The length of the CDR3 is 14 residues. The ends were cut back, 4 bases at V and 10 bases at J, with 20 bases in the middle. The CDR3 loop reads CASSPRGPQRAAFF. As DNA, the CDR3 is TGTGCCAGCAGCCCCAGAGGTCCACAGAGAGCAGCTTTCTTT.

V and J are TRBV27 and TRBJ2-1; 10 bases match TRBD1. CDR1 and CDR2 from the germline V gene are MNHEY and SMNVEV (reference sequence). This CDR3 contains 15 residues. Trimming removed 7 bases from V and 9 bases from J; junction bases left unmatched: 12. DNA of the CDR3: TGTGCCAGCAAGGGGACAGGGGCTAATTTCGGTGAGCAGTTCTTC. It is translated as CASKGTGANFGEQFF.

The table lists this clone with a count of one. Written as DNA, the CDR3 is TGTGCCAGTAGTATTTTATCCAAGAACACTGAAGCTTTCTTT. This encodes CASSILSKNTEAFF. V gene TRBV19 combines with J gene TRBJ1-1; D gene ambiguous. V lost 3 bases and J 1 base, leaving 9 bases between the germline ends. Germline V gene sequence: CDR1 LNHDA, CDR2 SQIVND (reference sequence). The CDR3 extends over 14 amino acids.

DNA for the CDR3: TGTGCCAGCAGTTATGTGGGAAGCACAGATACGCAGTATTTT. Translated: CASSYVGSTDTQYF. The V call is TRBV27, the J call TRBJ2-3; unclear D gene. The CDR3 contains 14 residues. Germline CDR1 MNHEY, CDR2 SMNVEV (reference sequence). V was trimmed by 4 bases and J by 0 bases, leaving 8 bases between them.

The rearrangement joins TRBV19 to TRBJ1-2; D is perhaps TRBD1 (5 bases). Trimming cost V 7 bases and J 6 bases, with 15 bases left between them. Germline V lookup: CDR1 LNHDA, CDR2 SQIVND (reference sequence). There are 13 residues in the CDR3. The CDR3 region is CASNPWGTNGYTF. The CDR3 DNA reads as TGTGCCAGTAACCCCTGGGGGACGAATGGCTACACCTTC.

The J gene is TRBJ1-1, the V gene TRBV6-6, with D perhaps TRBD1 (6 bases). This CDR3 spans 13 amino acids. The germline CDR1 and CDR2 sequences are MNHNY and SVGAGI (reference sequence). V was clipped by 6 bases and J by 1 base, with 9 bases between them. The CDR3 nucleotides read TGTGCCAGCAGCCGGACAGAGAACACTGAAGCTTTCTTT. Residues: CASSRTENTEAFF.